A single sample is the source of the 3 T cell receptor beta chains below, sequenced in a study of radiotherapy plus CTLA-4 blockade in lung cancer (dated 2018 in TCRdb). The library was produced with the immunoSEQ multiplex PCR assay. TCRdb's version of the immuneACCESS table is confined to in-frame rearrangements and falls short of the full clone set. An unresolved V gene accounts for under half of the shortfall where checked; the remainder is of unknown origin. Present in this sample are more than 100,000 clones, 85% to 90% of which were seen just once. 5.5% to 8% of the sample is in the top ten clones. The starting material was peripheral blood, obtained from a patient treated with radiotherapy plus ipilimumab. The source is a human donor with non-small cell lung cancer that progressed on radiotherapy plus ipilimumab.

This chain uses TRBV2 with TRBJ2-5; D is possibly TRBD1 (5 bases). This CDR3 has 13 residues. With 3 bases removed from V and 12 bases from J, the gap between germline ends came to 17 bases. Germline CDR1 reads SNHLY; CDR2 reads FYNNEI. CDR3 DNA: TGTGCCAGCAGTGACCCCCTCGTGGGGCGCGAGTACTTC. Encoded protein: CASSDPLVGREYF. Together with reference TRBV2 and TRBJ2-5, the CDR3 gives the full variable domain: EPEVTQTPSHQVTQMGQEVILRCVPISNHLYFYWYRQILGQKVEFLVSFYNNEISEKSEIFDDQFSVERPDGSNFTLKIRSTKLEDSAMYFCASSDPLVGREYFGPGTRLLVL.

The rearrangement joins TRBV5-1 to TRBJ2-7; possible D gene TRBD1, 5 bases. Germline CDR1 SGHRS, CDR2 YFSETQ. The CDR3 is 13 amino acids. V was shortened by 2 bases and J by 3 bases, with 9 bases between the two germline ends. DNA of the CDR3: TGCGCCAGCAGCTTCACAGGAGACTACGAGCAGTACTTC. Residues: CASSFTGDYEQYF.

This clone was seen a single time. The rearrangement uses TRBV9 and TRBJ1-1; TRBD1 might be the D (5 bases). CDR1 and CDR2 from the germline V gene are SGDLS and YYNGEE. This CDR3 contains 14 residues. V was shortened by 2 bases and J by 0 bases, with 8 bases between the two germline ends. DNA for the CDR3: TGTGCCAGCAGCGTCGGGGGGGTGAACACTGAAGCTTTCTTT. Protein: CASSVGGVNTEAFF. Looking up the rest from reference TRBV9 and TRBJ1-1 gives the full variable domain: DSGVTQTPKHLITATGQRVTLRCSPRSGDLSVYWYQQSLDQGLQFLIQYYNGEERAKGNILERFSAQQFPDLHSELNLSSLELGDSALYFCASSVGGVNTEAFFGQGTRLTVV.